The 30 T cell receptor beta chains below all came from one sample that was sequenced in a study of T cell repertoires in cytomegalovirus infection. For these TCRs, the target antigens are not known. MiXCR, applied by TCRdb to the reads, yields one record per CDR3 protein. This table has 400,000 to 600,000 distinct CDR3 sequences, approximately 46% appearing once. The starting material was cultured PBMCs, obtained from culture after CMV antigen stimulation. These TCRs come from a human donor in good health (CMV status not recorded). Some clones in this sample may be carry-over from other donors' samples.

The chain carries TRBV12-3 or TRBV12-4 and TRBJ1-3; D remains unclear. The V end lost 1 base, the J end lost 14 bases, and 12 bases lay between the germline ends. There are 12 residues in the CDR3. This CDR3 reads CASSLVAAVVYF. The CDR3 DNA reads as TGTGCCAGCAGTTTAGTGGCTGCCGTCGTATATTTT.

This clonotype has a handful of counts. The chain joins TRBV10-1 to TRBJ2-3, with 7 bases that match TRBD1. Germline V CDR1 and CDR2: WNHNN, SYGVQD (reference sequence). Unmatched junction bases numbered 8, after V lost 5 bases and J lost 3 bases. The CDR3 spans 15 residues. CDR3 in amino acids: CASSNRQGSTDTQYF. CDR3 coding DNA: TGCGCCAGCAGTAACCGACAGGGTTCTACAGATACGCAGTATTTT.

In this sample, this clonotype turned up once. This chain joins TRBV27 and TRBJ2-4, with D possibly TRBD2 on 6 matching bases. The length of the CDR3 is 14 residues. Trimming left V 3 bases short and J 6 bases short, with 12 bases between. Germline V gene data show CDR1 as MNHEY and CDR2 as SMNVEV (reference sequence). Here the CDR3 reads CASSFLAEINIQYF. Written as DNA, the CDR3 is TGTGCCAGCAGTTTCTTAGCGGAGATAAACATTCAGTACTTC.

V usage is TRBV7-9 and J usage is TRBJ2-2; D is uncertain. V lost 4 bases to trimming and J lost 6 bases, with 12 bases between them. The CDR3 sequence is 14 residues long. Per the germline V gene, CDR1 is SEHNR and CDR2 is FQNEAQ (reference sequence). Here the CDR3 reads CASSSPVLSGELFF. In nucleotides, the CDR3 is TGTGCCAGCAGCTCACCTGTCCTGTCCGGGGAGCTGTTTTTT.

The gene calls are TRBV7-9 and TRBJ2-1, with 12 bases identical to TRBD2. This CDR3 has 14 amino acids. Germline CDR1 SEHNR, CDR2 FQNEAQ (reference sequence). V was pared by 5 bases and J by 12 bases, with 8 bases of the junction left unmatched. This CDR3 is CASSPFGTSGRQFF. DNA of the CDR3: TGTGCCAGCAGCCCATTCGGGACTAGCGGGCGGCAGTTCTTC. The whole variable domain, filled in from reference TRBV7-9 and TRBJ2-1, reads DTGVSQNPRHKITKRGQNVTFRCDPISEHNRLYWYRQTLGQGPEFLTYFQNEAQLEKSRLLSDRFSAERPKGSFSTLEIQRTEQGDSAMYLCASSPFGTSGRQFFGPGTRLTVL.

The chain uses TRBV7-2 and TRBJ2-3; unclear D gene. The CDR3 runs to 13 residues. Between the trimmed V and J ends, which lost 1 base and 4 bases, there was a span of 6 bases. Germline CDR1 and CDR2: SGHTA and FQGNSA. Here the CDR3 reads CASSLVMADTQYF. The CDR3 DNA reads as TGTGCCAGCAGCTTAGTAATGGCAGATACGCAGTATTTT.

The chain combines TRBV12-3 or TRBV12-4 with TRBJ2-2, with TRBD1 matching over 9 bases. The CDR3 loop spans 19 amino acids. The trim removed 6 bases at V and 3 bases at J, leaving 17 bases unmatched. Written as DNA, the CDR3 is TGTGCCAGCAGCTCCGGGACAGGGTGGATTGCACGGGACACCGGGGAGCTGTTTTTT. Protein product: CASSSGTGWIARDTGELFF.

This clonotype was seen once. The rearrangement links TRBV12-3 or TRBV12-4 to TRBJ2-2, with 11 bases identical to TRBD2. The CDR3 is 18 amino acids. V dropped 6 bases and J dropped 4; count of bases not matched to a gene: 13. The CDR3 loop is CASSKRGRTSGSTGELFF. CDR3 DNA: TGTGCCAGCAGCAAAAGGGGGCGAACTAGCGGGAGCACCGGGGAGCTGTTTTTT.

This clonotype came up many times. The rearrangement joins TRBV23-1 to TRBJ1-3; D gene ambiguous. TRBV23-1 carries the ORF label, with uncertain function. With 4 bases removed from V and 4 bases from J, the gap between germline ends came to 5 bases. CDR3 length equals 12 residues. CDR3 region: CASSRGGNTIYF. In nucleotides, the CDR3 is TGCGCCAGCAGTCGGGGAGGAAACACCATATATTTT.

In its sample, this clonotype was seen many times. V gene TRBV7-2 combines with J gene TRBJ1-3; 7 bases fit TRBD1. The CDR3 covers 15 residues. Germline assignment: CDR1 SGHTA and CDR2 FQGNSA. V dropped 3 bases and J dropped 2; count of bases not matched to a gene: 4. As DNA, the CDR3 is TGTGCCAGCAGCTTTCAGGGGGGCGCTGGAAACACCATATATTTT. Translation gives CASSFQGGAGNTIYF.

The V gene is TRBV2, the J gene TRBJ1-5, with unresolved D. Deletions cut 1 base from V and 4 bases from J, with 5 bases between. The V gene's germline CDR1 is SNHLY and CDR2 FYNNEI. The CDR3 has 13 residues. The CDR3 DNA is TGTGCCAGCAGTGAAGATGAAAATCAGCCCCAGCATTTT. The encoded protein is CASSEDENQPQHF.

V usage is TRBV18 and J usage is TRBJ2-1; TRBD2 matches 10 bases. The CDR3 covers 15 residues. V shed 5 bases, J shed 5 bases, and the junction held 6 bases outside the gene matches. The germline V gene has CDR1 KGHSH and CDR2 LQKENI. CDR3 amino acids: CASSIIAGGHNEQFF. The CDR3 bases are TGTGCCAGCTCAATAATAGCGGGGGGACACAATGAGCAGTTCTTC.

This clonotype has just a few counts. The V and J genes are TRBV5-4 and TRBJ2-4; D remains unclear. Germline V lookup: CDR1 SGHNT, CDR2 YYREEE (reference sequence). This CDR3 is built from 13 residues. The V gene lost 0 bases and the J gene lost 8 bases, with 9 bases spanning the gap. Here the CDR3 DNA reads TGTGCCAGCAGCTTGGGCCCGGGCGACATTCAGTACTTC. Translated: CASSLGPGDIQYF.

This clonotype appeared once. The J gene is TRBJ1-6, the V gene TRBV20-1; unclear D gene. V was trimmed by 3 bases and J by 2 bases, leaving 11 bases between them. The CDR3 totals 15 residues. Germline V gene data show CDR1 as DFQATT and CDR2 as SNEGSKA (reference sequence). CDR3 loop: CSARGSTAYNSPLHF. The DNA of the CDR3 is TGCAGTGCTAGGGGGTCGACGGCCTATAATTCACCCCTCCACTTT.

This clonotype was found many times. The chain links TRBV7-6 to TRBJ1-2; D not certain. The length of the CDR3 is 13 residues. Between the trimmed V and J ends, which lost 2 bases and 1 base, there was a span of 5 bases. Germline V gene lookup returns CDR1 SGHVS and CDR2 FNYEAQ. This chain's CDR3 is CASSLHSNYGYTF. The DNA of the CDR3 is TGTGCCAGCAGCTTACATAGTAACTATGGCTACACCTTC.

This chain links TRBV6-1 with TRBJ1-5; no reliable D call. This CDR3 comprises 13 residues. Germline CDR1 MNHNS, CDR2 SASEGT. V lost 6 bases and J lost 3, with 9 bases in between. This CDR3 reads CASRKGNNQPQHF. CDR3 nucleotide sequence: TGTGCCAGCAGAAAAGGGAACAATCAGCCCCAGCATTTT.

This clonotype came up a few times. The rearrangement joins TRBV7-2 to TRBJ2-7, with D perhaps TRBD1 (5 bases). Germline assignment: CDR1 SGHTA and CDR2 FQGNSA. V lost 1 base to trimming and J lost 3 bases, with 13 bases between them. The CDR3 totals 15 residues. CDR3 nucleotide sequence: TGTGCCAGCAGCTTAGAGGATGGGGCCAACTACGAGCAGTACTTC. This gives the protein CASSLEDGANYEQYF.

This clonotype was counted a few times. This chain connects TRBV20-1 to TRBJ1-3; tentatively, D is TRBD1 (5 bases). The CDR3 spans 15 residues. In germline, CDR1 is DFQATT, CDR2 SNEGSKA (reference sequence). V was trimmed by 5 bases and J by 7 bases, leaving 21 bases between them. In nucleotides, the CDR3 is TGCAGTGCTCTGTGGGACCCCGGCGTCCCGAACACCATATATTTT. Translated, it gives CSALWDPGVPNTIYF.

A few counts support this clonotype. The chain links TRBV27 to TRBJ2-1; tentative D call: TRBD2 (7 bases). Trimming cost V 3 bases and J 7 bases, with 25 bases left between them. The germline V gene has CDR1 MNHEY and CDR2 SMNVEV (reference sequence). The CDR3 runs to 18 residues. The CDR3 reads CASSFGGLEAGAGNEQFF. DNA for the CDR3: TGTGCCAGCAGTTTCGGCGGGCTTGAGGCGGGGGCGGGGAATGAGCAGTTCTTC.

This sequence joins TRBV11-2 and TRBJ1-1, with D hard to call. The CDR3 is 15 amino acids. Germline V gene lookup returns CDR1 SGHAT and CDR2 FQNNGV. V shed 6 bases and J shed 2 bases, with 16 bases lying between them. CDR3 in DNA: TGTGCCAGCAGTCCCCGAATGGGGTATAACACTGAAGCTTTCTTT. This sequence encodes CASSPRMGYNTEAFF.

The V call is TRBV6-5, the J call TRBJ1-2; D gene uncertain. The CDR3 consists of 13 residues. The V gene lost 7 bases and the J gene lost 7 bases, with 16 bases spanning the gap. Germline values: CDR1 MNHEY, CDR2 SVGAGI. The CDR3 DNA follows: TGTGCCAGCACCCGCGCGCTCGAAGGTGGCTACACCTTC. Amino acids: CASTRALEGGYTF.

This clonotype was found a few times. The chain links TRBV7-9 to TRBJ2-6; D gene uncertain. This CDR3 region has 14 residues. Trimming cost V 5 bases and J 4 bases, with 9 bases left between them. Germline lookup yields CDR1 SEHNR and CDR2 FQNEAQ (reference sequence). The CDR3 here is CASSPGVGANVLTF. CDR3 nucleotides: TGTGCCAGCAGCCCTGGGGTAGGGGCCAACGTCCTGACTTTC. The full variable domain, with the rest looked up from reference TRBV7-9 and TRBJ2-6, is DTGVSQNPRHKITKRGQNVTFRCDPISEHNRLYWYRQTLGQGPEFLTYFQNEAQLEKSRLLSDRFSAERPKGSFSTLEIQRTEQGDSAMYLCASSPGVGANVLTFGAGSRLTVL.

V is TRBV4-3 and J is TRBJ2-4, with 7 bases aligning to TRBD1. Losses at the gene ends were 1 base for V and 2 bases for J; bases not matched to a gene: 5. CDR3 length: 16 amino acids. CDR1 is LGHNA, CDR2 YSLEER, per germline. The CDR3 spells CASSQGRGQSKNIQYF. CDR3 nucleotides: TGCGCCAGCAGCCAAGGTCGGGGACAGTCCAAAAACATTCAGTACTTC.

The chain couples TRBV7-2 to TRBJ2-3; D unresolved. Germline loops: CDR1 SGHTA, CDR2 FQGNSA. V dropped 0 bases and J dropped 4 bases, with 11 bases sitting between them. The CDR3 has 15 amino acids. CDR3: CASSLARLVADTQYF. As DNA, the CDR3 is TGTGCCAGCAGCTTAGCGCGGCTAGTGGCAGATACGCAGTATTTT.

The V call is TRBV19, the J call TRBJ2-3; perhaps TRBD2 as D (5 bases). The CDR3 spans 15 residues. The V gene lost 1 base and the J gene lost 6 bases, with 14 bases spanning the gap. Germline V gene sequence: CDR1 LNHDA, CDR2 SQIVND (reference sequence). CDR3 sequence (DNA): TGTGCCAGTAGTATAGGCGACTACCACACGGATACGCAGTATTTT. It codes for CASSIGDYHTDTQYF. The full variable domain, its missing parts supplied by reference TRBV19 and TRBJ2-3, is DGGITQSPKYLFRKEGQNVTLSCEQNLNHDAMYWYRQDPGQGLRLIYYSQIVNDFQKGDIAEGYSVSREKKESFPLTVTSAQKNPTAFYLCASSIGDYHTDTQYFGPGTRLTVL.

V is TRBV12-3 or TRBV12-4 and J is TRBJ1-2; TRBD1 is a possible D gene (6 bases). The CDR3 covers 12 residues. V shed 8 bases and J shed 4 bases, with 11 bases lying between them. As DNA, the CDR3 is TGTGCCAGCTCTCAGGGGCCCTATGGCTACACCTTC. It encodes CASSQGPYGYTF.

The chain links TRBV7-8 to TRBJ1-6; D ambiguous. CDR1 is SGHVS, CDR2 FQNEAQ, per germline. The CDR3 extends over 17 amino acids. V was cut by 2 bases and J by 0 bases, with 11 bases left in between. The CDR3 loop is CASSLPPLSSYNSPLHF. CDR3 sequence (DNA): TGTGCCAGCAGCTTACCCCCCCTGAGCTCCTATAATTCACCCCTCCACTTT.

This clonotype was recorded once. V usage is TRBV7-9 and J usage is TRBJ2-2; D unclear. The V gene's germline CDR1 is SEHNR and CDR2 FQNEAQ (reference sequence). V lost 7 bases and J 8 bases, leaving 17 bases between the germline ends. The CDR3 runs 14 residues. DNA for the CDR3: TGTGCCAGCAACCCCCCCCCCCCTGAGGGGGAGCTGTTTTTT. It translates to CASNPPPPEGELFF.

V gene TRBV7-2 combines with J gene TRBJ1-6; tentatively, D is TRBD1 (5 bases). CDR1 and CDR2 from the germline V gene are SGHTA and FQGNSA. The CDR3 consists of 15 residues. V lost 2 bases and J 11 bases, leaving 16 bases between the germline ends. In DNA, the CDR3 is TGTGCCAGCAGCTTAAATGGCAGGGCTTTAGCACCCCTCCACTTT. Translation gives CASSLNGRALAPLHF.

The chain combines TRBV27 with TRBJ2-5, with TRBD2 matching over 9 bases. After removal of 6 bases from V and 5 bases from J, the junction contained 7 bases not matched to a gene. There are 14 residues in the CDR3. CDR1 and CDR2 from the germline V gene are MNHEY and SMNVEV (reference sequence). The CDR3 region has the DNA TGTGCCAGCAGCAAGGGACTAGCTTTCGAGACCCAGTACTTC. Translating it yields CASSKGLAFETQYF.